The clone carrying this TCR beta chain has at least ten counts. The antigen remains undetermined. This CDR3 spans 13 amino acids. Germline values: CDR1 KGHDR, CDR2 SFDVKD. V was shortened by 4 bases and J by 3 bases, with 9 bases between the two germline ends. iRepertoire HTBI primers and Arm-PCR of CDR3 regions built TCR beta libraries. One entry per CDR3 protein results from TCRdb running MiXCR on the multiplex PCR reads. This sample has approximately 290,000 distinct CDR3 sequences, with around a fifth found just once. Noted time point: persistent/refractory GD, antithyroid drugs over 5 years with positive TRAb. TCR sequences were obtained from RNA taken from PBMCs. The data are from a study of regulatory T cells in long-lasting Graves disease. Points from the study as a whole: Among samples with persistent disease, TRBV28, TRBJ1-2 and TRBJ2-5 were favored.

This sample comprised peripheral blood mononuclear cells (PBMCs), obtained when the disease was refractory, from a patient treated with antithyroid drugs. This receptor was identified in a female donor with Graves disease. This chain joins TRBV24-1 and TRBJ2-7; D may be TRBD1 (5 bases). CDR3 DNA: TGTGCCACCAGTGAACCAGACAGCTACGAGCAGTACTTC. Translation gives CATSEPDSYEQYF.